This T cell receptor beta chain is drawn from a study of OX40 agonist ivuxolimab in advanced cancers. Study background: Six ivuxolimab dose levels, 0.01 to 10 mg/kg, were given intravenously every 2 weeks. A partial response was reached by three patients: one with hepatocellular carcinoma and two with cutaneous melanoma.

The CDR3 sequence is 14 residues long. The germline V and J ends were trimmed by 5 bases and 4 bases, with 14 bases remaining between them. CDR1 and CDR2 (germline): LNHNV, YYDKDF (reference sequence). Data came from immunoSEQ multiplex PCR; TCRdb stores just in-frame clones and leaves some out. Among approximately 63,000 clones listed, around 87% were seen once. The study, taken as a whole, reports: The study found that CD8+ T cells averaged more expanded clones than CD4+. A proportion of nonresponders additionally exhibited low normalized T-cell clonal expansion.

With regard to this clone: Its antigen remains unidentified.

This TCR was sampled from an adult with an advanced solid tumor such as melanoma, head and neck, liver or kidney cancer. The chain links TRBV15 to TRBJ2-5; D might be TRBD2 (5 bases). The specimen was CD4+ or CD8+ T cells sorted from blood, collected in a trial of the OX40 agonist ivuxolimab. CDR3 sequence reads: CATSGGLAGETQYF. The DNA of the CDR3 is TGTGCCACCAGCGGCGGGTTAGCTGGAGAGACCCAGTACTTC. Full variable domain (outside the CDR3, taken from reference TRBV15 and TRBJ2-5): DAMVIQNPRYQVTQFGKPVTLSCSQTLNHNVMYWYQQKSSQAPKLLFHYYDKDFNNEADTPDNFQSRRPNTSFCFLDIRSPGLGDTAMYLCATSGGLAGETQYFGPGTRLLVL.